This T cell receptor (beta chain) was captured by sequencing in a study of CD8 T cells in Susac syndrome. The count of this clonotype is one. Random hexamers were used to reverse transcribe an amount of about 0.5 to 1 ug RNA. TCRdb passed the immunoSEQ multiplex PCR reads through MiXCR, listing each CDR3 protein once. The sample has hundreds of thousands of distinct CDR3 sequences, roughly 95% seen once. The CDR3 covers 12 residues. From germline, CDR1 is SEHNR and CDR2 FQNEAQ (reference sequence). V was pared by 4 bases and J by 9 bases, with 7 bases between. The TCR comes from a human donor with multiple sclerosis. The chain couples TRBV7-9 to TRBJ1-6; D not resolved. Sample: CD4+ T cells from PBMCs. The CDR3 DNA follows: TGTGCCAGCAGCTCAGAGGGTTCACCCCTCCACTTT. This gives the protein CASSSEGSPLHF.